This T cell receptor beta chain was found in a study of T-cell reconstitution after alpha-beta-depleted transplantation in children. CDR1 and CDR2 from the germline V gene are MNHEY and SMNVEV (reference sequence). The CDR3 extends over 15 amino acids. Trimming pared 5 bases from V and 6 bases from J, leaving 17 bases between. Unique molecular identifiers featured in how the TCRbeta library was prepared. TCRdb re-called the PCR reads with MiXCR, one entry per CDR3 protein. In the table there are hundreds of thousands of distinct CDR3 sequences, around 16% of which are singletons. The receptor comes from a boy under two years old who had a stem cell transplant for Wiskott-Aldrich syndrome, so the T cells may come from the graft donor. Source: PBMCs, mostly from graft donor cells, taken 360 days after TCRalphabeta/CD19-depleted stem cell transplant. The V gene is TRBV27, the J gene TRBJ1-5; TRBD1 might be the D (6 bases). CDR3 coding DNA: TGTGCCAGCAGTCCCCTCCTGAGGGGGGGTCAGCCCCAGCATTTT. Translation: CASSPLLRGGQPQHF.